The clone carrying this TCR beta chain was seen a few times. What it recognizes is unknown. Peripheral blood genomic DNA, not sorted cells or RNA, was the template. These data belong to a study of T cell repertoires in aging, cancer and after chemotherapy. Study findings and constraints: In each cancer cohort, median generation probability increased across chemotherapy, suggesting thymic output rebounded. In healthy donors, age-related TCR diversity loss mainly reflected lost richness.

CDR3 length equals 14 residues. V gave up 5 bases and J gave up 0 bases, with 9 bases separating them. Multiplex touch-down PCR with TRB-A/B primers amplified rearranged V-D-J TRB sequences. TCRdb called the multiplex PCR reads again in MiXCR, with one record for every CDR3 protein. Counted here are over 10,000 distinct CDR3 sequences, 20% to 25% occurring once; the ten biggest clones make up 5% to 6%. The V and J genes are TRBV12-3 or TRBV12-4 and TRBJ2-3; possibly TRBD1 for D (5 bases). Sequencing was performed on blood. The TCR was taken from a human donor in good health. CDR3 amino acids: CASSVRVSTDTQYF. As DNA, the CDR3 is TGTGCCAGCAGTGTCAGGGTTAGCACAGATACGCAGTATTTT.